Listed below are T cell receptor beta chains from one sample, sequenced in a study of blood T cell repertoires in COVID-19. Data came from immunoSEQ multiplex PCR; TCRdb stores just in-frame clones and leaves some out. The table has 180,000 or so clones, about 84% seen once. The sample was PBMCs or T cells enriched from blood (not recorded which). The receptors originated from a woman under 40 who had recovered from COVID-19. Both conserved end residues are part of each CDR3. Each record gives: V gene, clone size, D gene, J gene, CDR3 length, CDR3 DNA, CDR3 protein. The D gene is left open where the match is weak. Only part of the rows carry a size: once, few, many, or a class if the clone is expanded.

v_gene: TRBV18; abundance: .; d_gene: TRBD1; j_gene: TRBJ1-2; len: 23; CDR3nt: TGTGCCAGCTCACCGACGAGGGAACCTTCCTCTGACAGGGGTCGGATCTATAACTATGGCTACACCTTC; CDR3aa: CASSPTREPSSDRGRIYNYGYTF
v_gene: TRBV7-3; abundance: .; d_gene: .; j_gene: TRBJ2-5; len: 14; CDR3nt: TGTGCCAGCAGCCTTACGGGGTCCGGGGAGACCCAGTACTTC; CDR3aa: CASSLTGSGETQYF
v_gene: TRBV15; abundance: few; d_gene: TRBD1; j_gene: TRBJ2-3; len: 21; CDR3nt: TGTGCCACCAGCAGAGACAGGGGACAGCTCAGAACCGGGTCTCGCACAGATACGCAGTATTTT; CDR3aa: CATSRDRGQLRTGSRTDTQYF
v_gene: TRBV7-9; abundance: .; d_gene: TRBD1; j_gene: TRBJ2-7; len: 14; CDR3nt: TGTGCCAGCAGCTTAGCGGGACAGTCCTACGAGCAGTACTTC; CDR3aa: CASSLAGQSYEQYF
v_gene: TRBV3-1/TRBV3-2; abundance: .; d_gene: .; j_gene: TRBJ2-7; len: 12; CDR3nt: TGTGCCAGCAGCCAAGGGCGGGACGAGCAGTACTTC; CDR3aa: CASSQGRDEQYF
v_gene: TRBV14; abundance: .; d_gene: .; j_gene: TRBJ2-7; len: 12; CDR3nt: TGTGCCAGCAGCCAGGACAGCTACGAGCAGTACTTC; CDR3aa: CASSQDSYEQYF
v_gene: TRBV20-1; abundance: .; d_gene: TRBD2; j_gene: TRBJ2-3; len: 18; CDR3nt: TGCAGTGCTAGTTGGATGGTGACTAGCGGGAGTGGCACAGATACGCAGTATTTT; CDR3aa: CSASWMVTSGSGTDTQYF
v_gene: TRBV10-3; abundance: .; d_gene: TRBD1; j_gene: TRBJ1-1; len: 14; CDR3nt: TGTGCCATCAGAGAGGGACAGTGGAACACTGAAGCTTTCTTT; CDR3aa: CAIREGQWNTEAFF
v_gene: TRBV2; abundance: .; d_gene: TRBD1; j_gene: TRBJ1-6; len: 13; CDR3nt: TGTGCCAGCACCGAGACAGGGGAAGCACCCCTCCACTTT; CDR3aa: CASTETGEAPLHF
v_gene: TRBV3-1/TRBV3-2; abundance: .; d_gene: .; j_gene: TRBJ1-4; len: 12; CDR3nt: TGTGCCAGCAGCCAAGATAGAGAAAAACTGTTTTTT; CDR3aa: CASSQDREKLFF
v_gene: TRBV9; abundance: .; d_gene: TRBD1; j_gene: TRBJ1-3; len: 15; CDR3nt: TGTGCCAGCAGCTTAGGACAGGGGGCTGGAAACACCATATATTTT; CDR3aa: CASSLGQGAGNTIYF
v_gene: TRBV6-5; abundance: .; d_gene: .; j_gene: TRBJ2-2; len: 12; CDR3nt: TGTGCCAGCACCCCTAGGGGCGGGGAGCTGTTTTTT; CDR3aa: CASTPRGGELFF
v_gene: TRBV30; abundance: .; d_gene: TRBD2; j_gene: TRBJ2-1; len: 14; CDR3nt: TGTGCCTACCCGGGACTAGCGGCAAACAATGAGCAGTTCTTC; CDR3aa: CAYPGLAANNEQFF
v_gene: TRBV30; abundance: .; d_gene: .; j_gene: TRBJ1-6; len: 14; CDR3nt: TGTGCCTGGAGTACACAAACCTTTAATTCACCCCTCCACTTT; CDR3aa: CAWSTQTFNSPLHF
v_gene: TRBV4-1; abundance: .; d_gene: TRBD2; j_gene: TRBJ2-1; len: 17; CDR3nt: TGCGCCAGCAGCCGTACCGAGCGGGAGGGCCTGAGGAATGAGCAGTTCTTC; CDR3aa: CASSRTEREGLRNEQFF
v_gene: TRBV4-1; abundance: .; d_gene: TRBD1; j_gene: TRBJ2-1; len: 15; CDR3nt: TGCGCCAGCAGCCATTCCGGGACAGGGCACAATGAGCAGTTCTTC; CDR3aa: CASSHSGTGHNEQFF
v_gene: TRBV19; abundance: .; d_gene: TRBD1; j_gene: TRBJ1-2; len: 15; CDR3nt: TGTGCCAGTAGTATAATAGGACAGGGGGCCGAGAGCTACACCTTC; CDR3aa: CASSIIGQGAESYTF
v_gene: TRBV5-1; abundance: .; d_gene: .; j_gene: TRBJ1-2; len: 14; CDR3nt: TGCGCCAGCAGCTTGAGACAACCTAACTATGGCTACACCTTC; CDR3aa: CASSLRQPNYGYTF
v_gene: TRBV6-5; abundance: .; d_gene: TRBD1; j_gene: TRBJ1-1; len: 14; CDR3nt: TGTGCCAGCAGTCGAACAGGGGGTTTCACTGAAGCTTTCTTT; CDR3aa: CASSRTGGFTEAFF
v_gene: TRBV28; abundance: .; d_gene: .; j_gene: TRBJ1-4; len: 15; CDR3nt: TGTGCCAGCAGTTTAGTTTCAGGGCAGAGTGAAAAACTGTTTTTT; CDR3aa: CASSLVSGQSEKLFF
v_gene: TRBV5-4; abundance: .; d_gene: .; j_gene: TRBJ2-7; len: 12; CDR3nt: TGTGCCAGCAGCTTCTTAACCTACGAGCAGTACTTC; CDR3aa: CASSFLTYEQYF
v_gene: TRBV28; abundance: .; d_gene: TRBD2; j_gene: TRBJ2-2; len: 15; CDR3nt: TGTGCCAGCAATCCTAGCGGTCCGAACACCGGGGAGCTGTTTTTT; CDR3aa: CASNPSGPNTGELFF
v_gene: TRBV7-8; abundance: .; d_gene: TRBD2; j_gene: TRBJ2-3; len: 18; CDR3nt: TGTGCCAGCAGCACCGGACTAGCCGAGTCCGCATATACAGATACGCAGTATTTT; CDR3aa: CASSTGLAESAYTDTQYF
v_gene: TRBV6-5; abundance: .; d_gene: TRBD2; j_gene: TRBJ2-1; len: 12; CDR3nt: TGTGCCAGCAGAACTAGCGGCAATGAGCAGTTCTTC; CDR3aa: CASRTSGNEQFF
v_gene: TRBV28; abundance: few; d_gene: TRBD1; j_gene: TRBJ1-2; len: 14; CDR3nt: TGTGCCAGCAGTTTAGGCAGGGGGCTCTATGGCTACACCTTC; CDR3aa: CASSLGRGLYGYTF
v_gene: TRBV28; abundance: .; d_gene: .; j_gene: TRBJ1-1; len: 12; CDR3nt: TGTGCCAGCAGTGGCAGGGCCACTGAAGCTTTCTTT; CDR3aa: CASSGRATEAFF
v_gene: TRBV15; abundance: .; d_gene: .; j_gene: TRBJ1-1; len: 15; CDR3nt: TGTGCCACCAGCAGAGCAAACAGGGTATCCCCTGAAGCTTTCTTT; CDR3aa: CATSRANRVSPEAFF
v_gene: TRBV28; abundance: .; d_gene: TRBD2; j_gene: TRBJ2-5; len: 19; CDR3nt: TGTGCCAGCAGTGGCTTAGCGGGAGGGCTTGTAGCCGACCAAGAGACCCAGTACTTC; CDR3aa: CASSGLAGGLVADQETQYF
v_gene: TRBV6-5; abundance: .; d_gene: TRBD2; j_gene: TRBJ2-2; len: 16; CDR3nt: TGTGCCAGCAGTTACTTTAGCGGGAGGAGCACCGGGGAGCTGTTTTTT; CDR3aa: CASSYFSGRSTGELFF
v_gene: TRBV6-2/TRBV6-3; abundance: once; d_gene: TRBD2; j_gene: TRBJ2-1; len: 15; CDR3nt: TGTGCCAGCAGTTACGGGTCTAGCGGGAGCATTGAGCAGTTCTTC; CDR3aa: CASSYGSSGSIEQFF
v_gene: TRBV6-5; abundance: .; d_gene: TRBD1; j_gene: TRBJ2-7; len: 12; CDR3nt: TGTGCCAGCGACAGGGACTCCTACGAGCAGTACTTC; CDR3aa: CASDRDSYEQYF
v_gene: TRBV7-3; abundance: .; d_gene: TRBD1; j_gene: TRBJ1-1; len: 13; CDR3nt: TGTGCCAGCAGCTCCAGACAGGGGACTGAAGCTTTCTTT; CDR3aa: CASSSRQGTEAFF
v_gene: TRBV15; abundance: .; d_gene: TRBD2; j_gene: TRBJ2-5; len: 14; CDR3nt: TGTGCCACCAGCTCGCGGGAGGTCATAGAGACCCAGTACTTC; CDR3aa: CATSSREVIETQYF
v_gene: TRBV24-1; abundance: .; d_gene: .; j_gene: TRBJ2-6; len: 14; CDR3nt: TGTGCCACCTCACGGAGCTCTGGGGCCAACGTCCTGACTTTC; CDR3aa: CATSRSSGANVLTF
v_gene: TRBV7-9; abundance: .; d_gene: .; j_gene: TRBJ2-7; len: 12; CDR3nt: TGTGCCAGCAGCTTAGGGACAGACGAGCAGTACTTC; CDR3aa: CASSLGTDEQYF
v_gene: TRBV11-2; abundance: .; d_gene: TRBD1; j_gene: TRBJ1-2; len: 13; CDR3nt: TGTGCCAGCAGCTTGCCAGGGGGCTATGGCTACACCTTC; CDR3aa: CASSLPGGYGYTF
v_gene: TRBV3-1/TRBV3-2; abundance: .; d_gene: .; j_gene: TRBJ1-5; len: 16; CDR3nt: TGTGCCAGCAGCCATTCCTGGACAAGGACCAATCAGCCCCAGCATTTT; CDR3aa: CASSHSWTRTNQPQHF
v_gene: TRBV6-1; abundance: .; d_gene: .; j_gene: TRBJ2-7; len: 12; CDR3nt: TGTGCCAGCAGTGAAGGACTCCACGAGCAGTACTTC; CDR3aa: CASSEGLHEQYF
v_gene: TRBV5-1; abundance: .; d_gene: .; j_gene: TRBJ2-5; len: 15; CDR3nt: TGCGCCAGCAGCTTGGGTGCAGGTACACAAGAGACCCAGTACTTC; CDR3aa: CASSLGAGTQETQYF
v_gene: TRBV12-3/TRBV12-4; abundance: once; d_gene: .; j_gene: TRBJ2-2; len: 13; CDR3nt: TGTGCCAGCCTGACCGTGGGGCCCGGGGAGCTGTTTTTT; CDR3aa: CASLTVGPGELFF
v_gene: TRBV7-9; abundance: .; d_gene: TRBD2; j_gene: TRBJ2-3; len: 14; CDR3nt: TGTGCCAGCAGCTTAGACGGGAGGGCAGATACGCAGTATTTT; CDR3aa: CASSLDGRADTQYF
v_gene: TRBV24-1; abundance: .; d_gene: TRBD1; j_gene: TRBJ1-2; len: 16; CDR3nt: TGTGCCACCAGTGATAAAGGACAGGCGGCTAACTATGGCTACACCTTC; CDR3aa: CATSDKGQAANYGYTF
v_gene: TRBV19; abundance: .; d_gene: .; j_gene: TRBJ2-2; len: 14; CDR3nt: TGTGCCAGTAGTATAGCGCAGGGGCCCGGGGAGCTGTTTTTT; CDR3aa: CASSIAQGPGELFF
v_gene: TRBV6-4; abundance: few; d_gene: .; j_gene: TRBJ2-7; len: 15; CDR3nt: TGTGCCAGCAGTGGCAAGGATCAGGGCGGCTGCGAGCAGTACTTC; CDR3aa: CASSGKDQGGCEQYF